This TCR beta chain is from a study of blood T cell repertoires in COVID-19 (dated by TCRdb to the early 2020s). Looking at the study overall: Collaborator samples came from the United States, Italy and Spain and covered acute and convalescent phases of COVID-19. The prospective study material was composed of cDNA or gDNA derived from T cells, B-cell-depleted T cells, or PBMCs. The dataset comprised deeply sampled blood TCRbeta repertoires from subjects exposed to, actively infected with, or recovered from COVID-19. The repertoires were released in a freely available public database intended as a resource for research on the immune response to SARS-CoV-2. Samples came from the ongoing ImmuneRACE study (first 160 participants) plus 1,254 subjects from 6 global collaborators. Sample metadata almost always included a de-identified subject ID, COVID-19 status, age in years and sex. Where available, HLA class I and class II types were taken from metadata supplied by the sample provider and were not determined by assay-based typing.

According to the germline V gene, CDR1 reads SGHDT and CDR2 reads YYEEEE. Reading from cysteine to phenylalanine, the CDR3 counts 15 amino acids. Just CDR3 DNA is preserved here, 45 bases in frame from base 1. V loses 0 bases at its end and J loses 8 bases; junction bases beyond the gene matches: 10. A word on this clone: This clone's antigen is unknown. Per-base quality was not reported, and no clone a single base away is much larger than it.

Samples from volunteer blood donors who had recovered from COVID-19 were contributed by a second Seattle source. Whole blood was collected in K2EDTA tubes by collaborating institutions according to the institutions' own protocols. For TCRbeta analysis, collaborator samples were shipped as frozen whole blood, as isolated PBMCs, or as DNA extracted from either sample type. The immunoSEQ Assay, a bias-controlled multiplex PCR, was used to amplify TCRbeta CDR3 regions from genomic DNA. On the authors' methods: Within the assay, amplification of reference gene primers was used to estimate how many nucleated cells each sample contained. Sequence reads were collapsed and filtered to measure the absolute abundance of every unique TCRbeta CDR3 rearrangement. Productive Simpson clonality was computed per sample as the square root of Simpson's diversity index over productive rearrangements. TCRdb stores this immuneACCESS table with in-frame sequences only. Part of the clones is absent; in the studies checked, under half of the shortfall reflects unresolved V genes, and no reason is known for the rest. That table supplies the V and J calls and clone size; D and trimming were determined from the DNA. Within this sample are under 300,000 clones, with roughly 85% of them counted one time only. In total, the top ten clones hold about 2% of the sample.

The study at large found these results: How much clinical and demographic metadata was included differed by source and by participant, and the metadata was provided uncurated.

Source material: peripheral blood. The sequence was collected from a man under 40 who had recovered from COVID-19. The rearrangement combines TRBV5-6 with TRBJ1-2, with 7 middle bases fitting TRBD1. The CDR3 region reads CASSLGWAGGRGYTF. The DNA sequence reads TGTGCCAGCAGCTTGGGATGGGCAGGGGGAAGGGGCTACACCTTC.